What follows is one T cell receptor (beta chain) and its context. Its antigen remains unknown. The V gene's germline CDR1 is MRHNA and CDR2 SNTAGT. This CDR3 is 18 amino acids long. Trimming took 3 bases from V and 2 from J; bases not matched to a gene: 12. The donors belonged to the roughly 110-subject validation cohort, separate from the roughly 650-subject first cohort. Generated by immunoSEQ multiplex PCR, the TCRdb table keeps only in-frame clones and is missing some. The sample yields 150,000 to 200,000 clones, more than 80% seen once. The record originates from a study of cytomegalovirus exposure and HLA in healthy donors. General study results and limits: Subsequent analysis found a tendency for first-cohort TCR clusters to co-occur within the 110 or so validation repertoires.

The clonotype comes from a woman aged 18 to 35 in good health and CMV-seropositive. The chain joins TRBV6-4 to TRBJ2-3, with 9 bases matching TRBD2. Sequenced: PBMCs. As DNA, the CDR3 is TGTGCCAGCAGTGAACGATCGGAGCGGGGGGCAATCACAGATACGCAGTATTTT. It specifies CASSERSERGAITDTQYF.